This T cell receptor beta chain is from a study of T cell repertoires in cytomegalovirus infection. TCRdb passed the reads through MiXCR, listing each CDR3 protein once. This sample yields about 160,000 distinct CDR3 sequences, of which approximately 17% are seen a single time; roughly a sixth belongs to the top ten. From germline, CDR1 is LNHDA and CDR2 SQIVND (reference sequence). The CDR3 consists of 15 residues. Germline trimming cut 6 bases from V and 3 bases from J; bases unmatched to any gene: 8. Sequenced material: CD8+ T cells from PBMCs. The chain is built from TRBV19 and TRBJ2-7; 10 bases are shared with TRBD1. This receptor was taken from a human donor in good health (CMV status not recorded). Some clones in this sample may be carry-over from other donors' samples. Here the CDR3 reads CASSIGTGAFYEQYF. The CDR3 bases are TGTGCCAGTAGCATCGGGACAGGGGCCTTCTACGAGCAGTACTTC.